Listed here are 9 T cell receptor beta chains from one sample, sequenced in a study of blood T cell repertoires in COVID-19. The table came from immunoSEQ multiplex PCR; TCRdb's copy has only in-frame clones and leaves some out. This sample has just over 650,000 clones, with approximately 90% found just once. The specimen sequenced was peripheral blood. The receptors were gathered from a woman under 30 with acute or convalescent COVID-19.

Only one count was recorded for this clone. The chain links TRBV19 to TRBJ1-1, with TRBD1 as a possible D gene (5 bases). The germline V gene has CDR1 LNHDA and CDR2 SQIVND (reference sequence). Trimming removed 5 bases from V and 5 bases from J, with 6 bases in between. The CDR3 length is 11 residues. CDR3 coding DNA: TGTGCCAGTAGTCCAGGGACTGAAGCTTTCTTT. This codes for CASSPGTEAFF.

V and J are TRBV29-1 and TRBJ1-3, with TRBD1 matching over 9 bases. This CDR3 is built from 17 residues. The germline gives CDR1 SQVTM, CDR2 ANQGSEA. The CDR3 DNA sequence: TGCAACCAACAAACCGATGGGACAGGGTCATTTGGAAACACCATATATTTT. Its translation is CNQQTDGTGSFGNTIYF.

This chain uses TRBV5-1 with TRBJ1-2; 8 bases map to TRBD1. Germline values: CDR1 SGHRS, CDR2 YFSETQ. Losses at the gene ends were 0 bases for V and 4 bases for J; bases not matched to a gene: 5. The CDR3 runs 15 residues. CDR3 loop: CASSLAGTGPYGYTF. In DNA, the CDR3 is TGCGCCAGCAGCTTGGCCGGGACAGGCCCCTATGGCTACACCTTC.

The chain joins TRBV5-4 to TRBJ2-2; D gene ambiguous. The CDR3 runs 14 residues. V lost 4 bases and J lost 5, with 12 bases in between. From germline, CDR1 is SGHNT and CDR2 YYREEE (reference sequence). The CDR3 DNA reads TGTGCCAGCAGCCCTACTACGAGGACCGGGGAGCTGTTTTTT. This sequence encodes CASSPTTRTGELFF.

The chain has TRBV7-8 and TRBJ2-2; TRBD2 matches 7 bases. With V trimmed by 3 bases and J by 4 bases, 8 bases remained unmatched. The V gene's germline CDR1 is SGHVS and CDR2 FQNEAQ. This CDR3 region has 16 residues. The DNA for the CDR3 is TGTGCCAGCAGCTTTCAGAGCGGGGAGATCACCGGGGAGCTGTTTTTT. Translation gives CASSFQSGEITGELFF.

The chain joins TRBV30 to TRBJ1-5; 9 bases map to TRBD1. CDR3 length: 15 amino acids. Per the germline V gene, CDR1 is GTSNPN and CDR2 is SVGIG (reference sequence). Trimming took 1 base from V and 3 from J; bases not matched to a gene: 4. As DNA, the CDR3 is TGTGCCTGGAGTGGGAGACAGGGGGTCAATCAGCCCCAGCATTTT. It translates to CAWSGRQGVNQPQHF.

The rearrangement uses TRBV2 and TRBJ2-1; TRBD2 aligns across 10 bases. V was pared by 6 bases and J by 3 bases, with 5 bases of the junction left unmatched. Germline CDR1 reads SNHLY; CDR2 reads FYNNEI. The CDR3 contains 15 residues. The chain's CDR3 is CASRRTSGVYNEQFF. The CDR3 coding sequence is TGTGCCAGCAGACGAACTAGCGGGGTCTACAATGAGCAGTTCTTC.

CDR3 in amino acids: CSASQGRSYNEQFF. The CDR3 coding sequence is TGCAGTGCTAGTCAGGGGCGTTCCTACAATGAGCAGTTCTTC. The chain uses TRBV20-1 and TRBJ2-1, with D possibly being TRBD1 (6 bases). V lost 3 bases and J lost 1, with 10 bases in between. Germline loops: CDR1 DFQATT, CDR2 SNEGSKA (reference sequence). The CDR3 is made up of 14 amino acids.

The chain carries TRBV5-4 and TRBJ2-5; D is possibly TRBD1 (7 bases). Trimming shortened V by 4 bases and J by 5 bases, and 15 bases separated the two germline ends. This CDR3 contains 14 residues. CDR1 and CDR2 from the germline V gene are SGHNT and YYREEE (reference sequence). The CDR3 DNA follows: TGTGCCAGCAGCCTGACAGGGACTGACGAGACCCAGTACTTC. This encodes CASSLTGTDETQYF.